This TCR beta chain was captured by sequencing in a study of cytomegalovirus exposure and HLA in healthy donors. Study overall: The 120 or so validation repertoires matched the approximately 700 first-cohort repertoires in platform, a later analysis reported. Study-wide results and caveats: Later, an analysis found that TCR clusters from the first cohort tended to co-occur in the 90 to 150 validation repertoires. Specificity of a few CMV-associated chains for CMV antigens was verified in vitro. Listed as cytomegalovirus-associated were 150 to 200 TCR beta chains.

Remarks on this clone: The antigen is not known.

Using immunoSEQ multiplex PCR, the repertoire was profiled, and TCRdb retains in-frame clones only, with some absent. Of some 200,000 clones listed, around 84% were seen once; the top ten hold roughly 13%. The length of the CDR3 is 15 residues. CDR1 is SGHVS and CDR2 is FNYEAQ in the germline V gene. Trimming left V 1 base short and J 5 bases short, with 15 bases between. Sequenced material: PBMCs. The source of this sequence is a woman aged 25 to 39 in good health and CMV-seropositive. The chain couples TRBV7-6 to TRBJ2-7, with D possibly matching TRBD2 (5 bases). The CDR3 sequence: CASSLERATWHEQYF. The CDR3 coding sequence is TGTGCCAGCAGCTTAGAGAGGGCGACATGGCACGAGCAGTACTTC.